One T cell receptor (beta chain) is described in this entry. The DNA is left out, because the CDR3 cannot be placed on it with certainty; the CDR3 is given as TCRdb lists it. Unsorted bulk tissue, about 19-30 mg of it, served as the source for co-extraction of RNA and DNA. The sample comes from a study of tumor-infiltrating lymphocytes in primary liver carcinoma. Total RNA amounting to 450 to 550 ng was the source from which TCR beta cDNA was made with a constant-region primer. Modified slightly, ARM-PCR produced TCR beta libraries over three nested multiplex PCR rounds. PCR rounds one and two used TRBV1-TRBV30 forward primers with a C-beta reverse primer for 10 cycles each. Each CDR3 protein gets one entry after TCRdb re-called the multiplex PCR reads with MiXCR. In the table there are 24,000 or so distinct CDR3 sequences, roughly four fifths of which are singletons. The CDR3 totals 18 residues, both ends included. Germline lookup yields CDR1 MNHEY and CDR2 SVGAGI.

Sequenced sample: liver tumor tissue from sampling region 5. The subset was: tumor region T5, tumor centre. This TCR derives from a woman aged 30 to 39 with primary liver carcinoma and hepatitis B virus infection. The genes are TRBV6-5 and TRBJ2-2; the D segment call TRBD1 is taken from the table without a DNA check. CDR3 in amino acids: CVSSKSPGVGSGTGELLF.